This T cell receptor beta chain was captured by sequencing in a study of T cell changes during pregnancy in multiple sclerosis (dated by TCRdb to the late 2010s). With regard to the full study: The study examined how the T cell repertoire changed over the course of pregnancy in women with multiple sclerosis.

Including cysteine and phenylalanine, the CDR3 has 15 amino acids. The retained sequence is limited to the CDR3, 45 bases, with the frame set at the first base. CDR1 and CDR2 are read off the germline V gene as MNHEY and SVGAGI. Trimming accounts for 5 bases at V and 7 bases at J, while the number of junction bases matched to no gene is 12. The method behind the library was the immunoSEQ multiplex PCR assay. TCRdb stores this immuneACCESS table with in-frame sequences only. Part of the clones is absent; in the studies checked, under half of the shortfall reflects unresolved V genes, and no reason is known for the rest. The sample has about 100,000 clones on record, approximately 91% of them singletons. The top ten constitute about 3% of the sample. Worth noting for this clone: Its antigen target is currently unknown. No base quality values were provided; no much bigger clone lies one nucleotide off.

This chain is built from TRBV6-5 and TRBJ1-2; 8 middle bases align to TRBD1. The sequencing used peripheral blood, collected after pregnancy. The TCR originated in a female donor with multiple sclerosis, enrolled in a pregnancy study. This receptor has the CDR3 CASSPVGQGNGGYTF. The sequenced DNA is TGTGCCAGCAGTCCGGTCGGACAGGGAAATGGTGGCTACACCTTC.